This TCR beta chain is drawn from a study of T cell repertoires in cytomegalovirus infection. Turning to the study itself: Selected CMV epitopes included recently identified HLA-C-restricted ones as well as well-studied HLA-B-restricted ones. TCR beta signatures that were public indicated CMV infection and matching HLA type.

General study points: Accumulated public TCR beta family frequency recognized individuals carrying CMV together with the relevant HLA. The ex vivo response was dominated by HLA-C-restricted CMV-specific TCR beta clonotypes.

TCRdb re-called the reads with MiXCR, one entry per CDR3 protein. The table lists 55,000 to 85,000 distinct CDR3 sequences, roughly 20% of them singletons. This CDR3 contains 14 residues. Trimming took off 3 bases at V and 9 bases at J, with 15 bases between the two ends. To note about this clonotype: The antigen is not known.

The sequence was obtained from a human donor in good health (CMV status not recorded). Some clones in this sample may be carry-over from other donors' samples. The source was CD8+ T cells from cultured PBMCs, collected from culture after CMV antigen stimulation. This chain links TRBV12-3 or TRBV12-4 with TRBJ2-1; TRBD2 might be the D (7 bases). In DNA form, the CDR3 reads TGTGCCAGCAGTTTCGGGGGGCTTTCGGGTGAGCAGTTCTTC. Encoded protein: CASSFGGLSGEQFF.